This T cell receptor (beta chain) was captured by sequencing in a study of Ad26.COV2.S vaccination and SARS-CoV-2 variants (dated by TCRdb to the early 2020s). About the full investigation: Vaccine-arm donors came from COV1001, a multicentre, randomized, double-blind, placebo-controlled phase I-IIa trial of Ad26.COV2.S in healthy adults. Ad26.COV2.S was administered intramuscularly at a dose of 5x10^10 or 1x10^11 viral particles, either as one shot or as two shots given 56 days apart. TCRbeta repertoire sequencing was used to assess the specificity and breadth of SARS-CoV-2-reactive T cell receptors after Ad26.COV2.S vaccination. A total of 32 samples were included in the TCR-sequenced set, comprising around 19 Ad26.COV2.S vaccine recipients, 5 placebo recipients and 8 SARS-CoV-2 convalescent individuals. Trial participants were randomized into five groups of five: low-dose or high-dose Ad26.COV2.S given once or twice, or placebo on both occasions. Investigators did not know the trial group allocation while performing experiments and assessing outcomes.

The cysteine opens and the phenylalanine closes a CDR3 of 18 amino acids. Left in the record is the CDR3 DNA by itself, 54 bases read in frame from the first base. Overall results and qualifications from the work: After vaccination, spike-specific CD8+ and CD4+ T cell responses were reported to show substantial breadth. Non-spike TCR breadth was comparable between vaccine and placebo recipients, consistent with the vaccine containing only spike. Higher spike-specific TCR breadth was observed in Ad26.COV2.S recipients than in placebo recipients (P = 0.0014). It was noted by the authors that total T cell responses may have been underestimated by the TCR breadth and depth analyses. Comparing responses between vaccine doses or regimens was not something the study was powered to do.

Sample treatment or condition, as interpreted from the label and publication: about 20 received Ad26.COV2.S at low or high dose, single or two shots; 5 received placebo; per-sample allocation not given. For vaccine and placebo recipients, repertoires were sequenced using samples collected on day 63 after the first injection. Cohort 1b enrolled some 25 adults aged 18-55 years at a single site in Boston, USA, between 29 July and 7 August 2020. As a vaccine, Ad26.COV2.S was a replication-incompetent adenovirus type 26 vector that expressed a prefusion-stabilized SARS-CoV-2 spike protein derived from the original Wuhan strain. The immunoSEQ Assay was used to sequence TCRbeta CDR3 regions. After extraction, genomic DNA underwent amplification by bias-controlled multiplex PCR, followed by high-throughput sequencing. Turning to the authors' computational methods: To quantify the absolute abundance of every unique TCRbeta CDR3 region, sequences were collapsed and filtered. T cell fraction was estimated by normalization of TCRbeta template counts to usable DNA, with usable DNA being measured through amplification of reference genes present in all nucleated cells. Repertoire TCRs were annotated as SARS-CoV-2-specific when V gene, CDR3 amino acid sequence and J gene were exactly matched to a known reactive TCR set. The reference SARS-CoV-2 TCR set came from MIRA and was filtered for enrichment in COVID-19-positive ImmuneCODE repertoires, removing public or cross-reactive TCRs. Using the MIRA antigens, annotated TCRs were further analysed by specific ORF or by position within an ORF. Depth was the summed frequency of annotated unique rearrangements, while breadth was defined as annotated unique rearrangements over total unique productive rearrangements. Group comparisons of TCR breadth used two-sided Wilcoxon rank-sum tests. Here the immuneACCESS table is served through TCRdb, limited to in-frame sequences with V and J called. Missing clones are a known gap in these copies; in checked studies unresolved V genes cover under half, and the rest lacks a known reason. Clone size and the V and J calls come from that table; the DNA yielded D and trimming. The sample contains approximately 420,000 clones, 75% to 90% of them found a single time. The leading ten clones occupy under 4% of the sample.

With regard to this clone: Which antigen it targets is not known. No per-base quality is available; no much larger clone lies one base away.

The V and J genes are TRBV21-1 and TRBJ2-2; the table names TRBD2, a call not compared with the DNA. TRBV21-1 is shown as a pseudogene. This sequence originates from a person between 18 and 59 years old who received the Ad26.COV2.S COVID-19 vaccine or a placebo. Sample: peripheral blood, taken in a trial of Ad26.COV2.S vaccine versus placebo. This receptor carries the CDR3 CASSSRSGGALFTGELFF. In nucleotide form, the sequence is TGTGCCAGCAGCTCCCGAAGCGGGGGGGCCTTGTTCACCGGGGAGCTGTTTTTT.